Listed below are T cell receptor beta chains from one sample, sequenced in a study of vaccination effects on CD4 cells after COVID-19. Their recognized antigens are unknown. The protocol was immunoSEQ multiplex PCR, while the TCRdb copy is restricted to in-frame clones and leaves out a portion. The sample carries around 30,000 clones, 55% to 85% recorded once. Sequences were derived from CD4+ T cells from PBMCs cultured with HCoV-NL63 spike peptides, sampled after COVID-19 vaccination. The receptors stem from a human donor who received a COVID-19 vaccine. Each CDR3 is given with its conserved first and last residue. Clone size is shown for a subset of rows, as once, few, many or a class of expanded clone.

NA	TRBV6-5	TRBJ1-1	CASSSIPPAWNTEAFF
NA	TRBV2	TRBJ2-5	CASSSRETQYF
few	TRBV7-8	TRBJ1-4	CASSFSLRNTNEKLFF
few	TRBV10-3	TRBJ2-1	CATLGTSSHEQFF
NA	TRBV11-2	TRBJ1-5	CASSLGMDPRDQPQHF
few	TRBV19	TRBJ1-1	CASSYYRGTEAFF
NA	TRBV5-1	TRBJ2-7	CASSSTRQYPSYEQYF
few	TRBV4-2	TRBJ2-7	CASSREQGGGLYEQYF
NA	TRBV7-2	TRBJ1-2	CASSYYRGDGYTF
NA	TRBV5-4	TRBJ2-7	CASSSGLQRPYEQYF
NA	TRBV3-1/TRBV3-2	TRBJ2-5	CASLLGGEETQYF
NA	TRBV10-3	TRBJ1-2	CAISESEGATRGYTF
few	TRBV6-5	TRBJ1-1	CASSSDTEAFF
NA	TRBV9	TRBJ1-6	CASKEDLTGPLHF
NA	TRBV9	TRBJ2-5	CASSVFSGGGETQYF
once	TRBV5-1	TRBJ2-2	CASSGGQGATGELFF
NA	TRBV6-5	TRBJ2-3	CASSLRGRGTDTQYF
NA	TRBV6-1	TRBJ2-4	CASSESTAGVGKNIQYF
NA	TRBV3-1/TRBV3-2	TRBJ2-1	CASSYYIIDSALYNEQFF
NA	TRBV27	TRBJ1-1	CASSFGGSGTEAFF